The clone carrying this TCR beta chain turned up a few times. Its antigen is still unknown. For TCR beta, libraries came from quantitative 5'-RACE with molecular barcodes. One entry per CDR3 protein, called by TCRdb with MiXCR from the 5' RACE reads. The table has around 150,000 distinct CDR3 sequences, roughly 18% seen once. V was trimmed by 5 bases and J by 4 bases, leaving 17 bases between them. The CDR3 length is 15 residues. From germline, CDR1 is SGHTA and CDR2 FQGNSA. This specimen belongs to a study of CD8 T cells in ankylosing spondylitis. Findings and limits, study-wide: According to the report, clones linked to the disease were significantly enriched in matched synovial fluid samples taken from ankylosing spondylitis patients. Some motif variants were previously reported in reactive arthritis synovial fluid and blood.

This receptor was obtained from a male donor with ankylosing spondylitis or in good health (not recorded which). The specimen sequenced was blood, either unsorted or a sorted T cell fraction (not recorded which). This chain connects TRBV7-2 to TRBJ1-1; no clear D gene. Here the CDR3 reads CASSPHAGDGTEAFF. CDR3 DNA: TGTGCCAGCAGCCCCCACGCGGGCGACGGCACTGAAGCTTTCTTT.